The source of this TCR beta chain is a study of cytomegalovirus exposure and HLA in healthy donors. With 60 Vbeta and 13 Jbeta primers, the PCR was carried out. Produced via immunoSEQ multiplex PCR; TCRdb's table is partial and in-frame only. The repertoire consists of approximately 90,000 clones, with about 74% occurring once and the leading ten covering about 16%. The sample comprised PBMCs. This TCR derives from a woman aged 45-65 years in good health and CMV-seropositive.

The CDR3 bases are TGTGCCAGCAGCTTAACCGACAGTTTTGGTGGTCTCAATGAAAAACTGTTTTTT. This codes for CASSLTDSFGGLNEKLFF. This chain connects TRBV7-2 to TRBJ1-4; tentative D call: TRBD1 (5 bases). Trimming pared 2 bases from V and 5 bases from J, leaving 21 bases between. This CDR3 has 18 residues. Germline V gene lookup returns CDR1 SGHTA and CDR2 FQGNSA. The variable domain in full, completed from reference TRBV7-2 and TRBJ1-4, reads GAGVSQSPSNKVTEKGKDVELRCDPISGHTALYWYRQSLGQGLEFLIYFQGNSAPDKSGLPSDRFSAERTGGSVSTLTIQRTQQEDSAVYLCASSLTDSFGGLNEKLFFGSGTQLSVL.